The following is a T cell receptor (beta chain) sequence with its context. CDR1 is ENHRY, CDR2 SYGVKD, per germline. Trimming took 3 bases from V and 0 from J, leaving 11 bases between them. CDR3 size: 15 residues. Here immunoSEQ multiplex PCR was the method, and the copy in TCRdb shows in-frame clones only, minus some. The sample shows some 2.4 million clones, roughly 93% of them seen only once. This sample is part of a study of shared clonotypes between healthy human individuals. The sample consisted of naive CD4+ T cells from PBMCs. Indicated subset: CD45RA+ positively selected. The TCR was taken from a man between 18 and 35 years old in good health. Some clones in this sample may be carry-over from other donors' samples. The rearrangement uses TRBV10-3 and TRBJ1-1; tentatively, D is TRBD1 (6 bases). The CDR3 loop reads CAISDRTAMNTEAFF. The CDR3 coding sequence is TGTGCCATCAGTGATAGGACAGCTATGAACACTGAAGCTTTCTTT.